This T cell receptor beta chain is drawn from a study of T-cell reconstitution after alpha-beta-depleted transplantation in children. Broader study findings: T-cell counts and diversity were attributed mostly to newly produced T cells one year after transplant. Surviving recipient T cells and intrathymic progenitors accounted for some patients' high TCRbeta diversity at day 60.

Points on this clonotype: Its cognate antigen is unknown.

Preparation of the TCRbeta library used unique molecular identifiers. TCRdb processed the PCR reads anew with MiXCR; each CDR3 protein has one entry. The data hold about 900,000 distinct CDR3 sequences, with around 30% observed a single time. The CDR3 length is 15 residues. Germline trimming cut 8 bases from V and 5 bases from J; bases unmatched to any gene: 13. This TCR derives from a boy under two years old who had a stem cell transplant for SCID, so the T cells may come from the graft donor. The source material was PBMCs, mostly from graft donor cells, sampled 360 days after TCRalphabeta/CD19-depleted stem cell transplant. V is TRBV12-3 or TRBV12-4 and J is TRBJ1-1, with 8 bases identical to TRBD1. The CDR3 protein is CASAEHGTGWTEAFF. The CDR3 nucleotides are TGTGCCAGCGCAGAACATGGGACAGGTTGGACTGAAGCTTTCTTT.